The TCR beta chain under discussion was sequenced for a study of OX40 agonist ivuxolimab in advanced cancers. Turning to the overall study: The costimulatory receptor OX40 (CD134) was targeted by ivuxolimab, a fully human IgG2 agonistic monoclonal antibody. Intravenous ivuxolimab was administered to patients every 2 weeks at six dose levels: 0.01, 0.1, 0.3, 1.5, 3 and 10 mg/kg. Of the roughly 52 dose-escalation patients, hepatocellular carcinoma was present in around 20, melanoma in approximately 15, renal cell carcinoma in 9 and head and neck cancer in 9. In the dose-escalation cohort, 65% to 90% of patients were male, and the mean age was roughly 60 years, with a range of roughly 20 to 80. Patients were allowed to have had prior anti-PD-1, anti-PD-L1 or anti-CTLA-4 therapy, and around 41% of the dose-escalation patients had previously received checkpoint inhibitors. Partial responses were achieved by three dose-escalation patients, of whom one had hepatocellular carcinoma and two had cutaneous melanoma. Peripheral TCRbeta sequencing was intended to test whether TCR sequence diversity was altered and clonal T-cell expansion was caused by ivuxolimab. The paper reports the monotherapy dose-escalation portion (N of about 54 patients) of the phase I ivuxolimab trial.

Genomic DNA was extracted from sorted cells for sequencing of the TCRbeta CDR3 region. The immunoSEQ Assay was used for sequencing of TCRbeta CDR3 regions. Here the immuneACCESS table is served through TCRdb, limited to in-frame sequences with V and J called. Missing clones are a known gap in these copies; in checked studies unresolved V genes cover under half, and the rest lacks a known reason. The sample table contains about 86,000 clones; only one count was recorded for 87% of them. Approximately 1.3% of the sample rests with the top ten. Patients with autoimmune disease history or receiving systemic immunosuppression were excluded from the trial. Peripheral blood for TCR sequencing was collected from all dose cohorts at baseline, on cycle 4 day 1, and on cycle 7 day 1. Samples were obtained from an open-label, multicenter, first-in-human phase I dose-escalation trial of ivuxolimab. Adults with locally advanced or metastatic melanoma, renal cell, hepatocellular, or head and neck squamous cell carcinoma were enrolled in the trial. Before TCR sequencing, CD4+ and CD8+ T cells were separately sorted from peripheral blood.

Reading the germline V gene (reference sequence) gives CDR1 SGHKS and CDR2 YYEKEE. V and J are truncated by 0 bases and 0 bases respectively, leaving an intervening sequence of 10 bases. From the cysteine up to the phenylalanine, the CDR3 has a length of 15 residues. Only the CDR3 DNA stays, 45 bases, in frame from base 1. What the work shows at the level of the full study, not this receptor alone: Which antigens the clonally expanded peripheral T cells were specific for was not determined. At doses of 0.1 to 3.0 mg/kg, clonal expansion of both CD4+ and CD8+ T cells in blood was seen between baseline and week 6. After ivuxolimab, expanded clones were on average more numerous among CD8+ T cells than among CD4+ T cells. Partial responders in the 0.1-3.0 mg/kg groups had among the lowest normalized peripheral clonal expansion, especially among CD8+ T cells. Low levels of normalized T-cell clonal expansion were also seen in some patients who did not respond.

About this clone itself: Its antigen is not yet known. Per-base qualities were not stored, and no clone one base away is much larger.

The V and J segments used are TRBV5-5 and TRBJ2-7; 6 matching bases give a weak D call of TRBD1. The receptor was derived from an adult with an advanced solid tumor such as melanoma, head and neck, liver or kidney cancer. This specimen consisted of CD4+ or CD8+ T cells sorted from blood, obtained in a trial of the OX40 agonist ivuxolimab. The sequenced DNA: TGTGCCAGCAGCTTGGTGCAGGGGAGCTCCTACGAGCAGTACTTC. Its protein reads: CASSLVQGSSYEQYF. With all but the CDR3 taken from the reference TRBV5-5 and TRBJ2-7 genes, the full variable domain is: DAGVTQSPTHLIKTRGQQVTLRCSPISGHKSVSWYQQVLGQGPQFIFQYYEKEERGRGNFPDRFSARQFPNYSSELNVNALLLGDSALYLCASSLVQGSSYEQYFGPGTRLTVT.